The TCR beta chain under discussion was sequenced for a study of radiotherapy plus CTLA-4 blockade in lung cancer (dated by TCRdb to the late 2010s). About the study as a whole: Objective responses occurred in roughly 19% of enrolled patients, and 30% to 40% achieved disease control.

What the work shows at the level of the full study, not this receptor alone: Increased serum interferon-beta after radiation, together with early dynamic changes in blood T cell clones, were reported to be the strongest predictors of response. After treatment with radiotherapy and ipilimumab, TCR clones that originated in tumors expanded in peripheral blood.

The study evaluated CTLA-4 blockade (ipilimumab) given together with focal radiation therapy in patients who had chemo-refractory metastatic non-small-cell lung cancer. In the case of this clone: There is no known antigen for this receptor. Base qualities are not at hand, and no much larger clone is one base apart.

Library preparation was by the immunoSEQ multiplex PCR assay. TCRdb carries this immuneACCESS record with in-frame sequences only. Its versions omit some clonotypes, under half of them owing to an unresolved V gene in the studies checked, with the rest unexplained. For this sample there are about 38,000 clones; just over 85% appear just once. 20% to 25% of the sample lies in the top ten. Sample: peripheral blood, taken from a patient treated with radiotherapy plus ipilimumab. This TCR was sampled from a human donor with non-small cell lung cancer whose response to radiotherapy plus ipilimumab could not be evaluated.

CDR3 reads: CASSIGGTALANYGYTF. At the DNA level, the sequence is TGTGCCAGTAGTATTGGAGGGACAGCATTGGCTAACTATGGCTACACCTTC. The chain employs TRBV19 and TRBJ1-2, with 7 central nucleotides matching TRBD1. The germline V gene (reference sequence) provides CDR1 LNHDA and CDR2 SQIVND. Trimming takes 3 bases off V and 0 bases off J; junction bases not matched to a gene: 10. Its CDR3 holds 17 amino acids, cysteine through phenylalanine. Only the CDR3 DNA is retained, 51 bases long and in frame from the first base.